The next 8 T cell receptor beta chains were all read from a single sample in a study of shared clonotypes between healthy human individuals. Assay: immunoSEQ multiplex PCR; the TCRdb copy retains only in-frame clones and omits some. The table lists 700,000 or so clones, about 78% of them singletons, with 1.8% in the top ten. The sample was memory CD4+ T cells sorted from blood. Subset specified: CD45RA-negative fraction. The receptors originated from a woman aged 25 to 39 in good health.

V usage is TRBV20-1 and J usage is TRBJ2-7; no clear D gene. Germline loops: CDR1 DFQATT, CDR2 SNEGSKA (reference sequence). V was clipped by 5 bases and J by 4 bases, with 9 bases between them. This CDR3 region has 11 residues. The CDR3 is CSAPSRYEQYF. CDR3 bases: TGCAGTGCTCCAAGCAGGTACGAGCAGTACTTC.

V and J are TRBV19 and TRBJ2-1; weak D call: TRBD1 (6 bases). CDR3 size: 15 residues. V lost 7 bases, J lost 4 bases, and 17 bases lay in between. From germline, CDR1 is LNHDA and CDR2 SQIVND (reference sequence). CDR3 sequence: CASTIAGTQYNEQFF. In nucleotides, the CDR3 is TGTGCCAGTACCATCGCCGGGACACAATACAATGAGCAGTTCTTC.

The chain recombines TRBV5-1 with TRBJ2-4, with 9 bases identical to TRBD2. The J segment lost 6 bases and the V segment lost 1 base, leaving 5 bases of the junction unmatched. CDR3 length: 15 residues. Germline CDR1 SGHRS, CDR2 YFSETQ. DNA for the CDR3: TGCGCCAGCAGCTTGAGCCTAGCGGGACTAAACATTCAGTACTTC. This encodes CASSLSLAGLNIQYF.

This chain links TRBV6-5 with TRBJ1-2; the match to TRBD1 covers 7 bases. Trimming at V came to 2 bases and at J to 4 bases, leaving 4 bases not matched to a gene. Germline V CDR1 and CDR2: MNHEY, SVGAGI. This CDR3 has 14 amino acids. CDR3 bases: TGTGCCAGCAGTTACGCGGGACAGAGCTATGGCTACACCTTC. Its protein product is CASSYAGQSYGYTF.

This clone occurred once. J is TRBJ1-2 and V is TRBV2; possibly TRBD1 for D (5 bases). The CDR3 is 13 amino acids. Trimming pared 11 bases from V and 7 bases from J, leaving 20 bases between. Germline V lookup: CDR1 SNHLY, CDR2 FYNNEI. The CDR3 sequence: CAVKRGPGSGYTF. The DNA of the CDR3 is TGTGCCGTCAAACGGGGACCGGGTTCTGGCTACACCTTC.

This sequence joins TRBV30 and TRBJ1-2; 7 nucleotides match TRBD1. This CDR3 contains 15 residues. J lost 0 bases, V lost 2 bases, and 6 bases had no gene match. Germline CDR1 GTSNPN, CDR2 SVGIG (reference sequence). CDR3 sequence reads: CAWSPPGQSNYGYTF. The CDR3 nucleotides are TGTGCCTGGAGTCCTCCGGGACAGTCTAACTATGGCTACACCTTC.

This clone was seen more than once but under ten times. This chain joins TRBV18 and TRBJ2-1, with 9 bases that match TRBD2. The germline CDR1 and CDR2 sequences are KGHSH and LQKENI. Trimming cost V 5 bases and J 4 bases; bases outside gene matches: 3. CDR3 size: 14 residues. The CDR3 region has the DNA TGTGCCAGCTCATCAGGACTAGCGTACAATGAGCAGTTCTTC. Translating gives CASSSGLAYNEQFF.

This chain uses TRBV6-1 with TRBJ2-3; D gene unclear. Per germline, CDR1 MNHNS and CDR2 SASEGT. Trimming cost V 2 bases and J 2 bases, with 11 bases left between them. The CDR3 length is 15 residues. CDR3 DNA sequence: TGTGCCAGCAGTGAACAGCGCCAGATCACAGATACGCAGTATTTT. It translates to CASSEQRQITDTQYF.